A single sample gave rise to the 20 T cell receptor beta chains below, sequenced in a study of blood T cell repertoires in COVID-19. Data came from immunoSEQ multiplex PCR; TCRdb stores just in-frame clones and leaves some out. The sample has about 150,000 clones, roughly 88% seen once; the top ten hold 2.9%. The sample taken for sequencing was peripheral blood. These receptors were obtained from an older woman with acute or convalescent COVID-19.

In its sample, this clone was seen once. The V and J genes are TRBV21-1 and TRBJ1-5; the table's D call of TRBD1 was not tested on the DNA. TRBV21-1 is described as a pseudogene. The CDR3 contains 22 residues. This CDR3 is CASSKEKTRGLGLYWWNQPQHF. The CDR3 nucleotides read TGTGCCAGCAGCAAAGAGAAGACGAGGGGGCTTGGCCTTTATTGGTGGAATCAGCCCCAGCATTTT.

The chain links TRBV6-6 to TRBJ2-2; 11 bases line up with TRBD1. This CDR3 region has 16 residues. V lost 0 bases and J lost 6; bases outside the gene matches: 3. CDR1 MNHNY and CDR2 SVGAGI come from the germline V gene (reference sequence). In DNA form, the CDR3 reads TGTGCCAGCAGTTACTCGAAGGGACAGGGGGCCGGGGAGCTGTTTTTT. Translation: CASSYSKGQGAGELFF.

CDR3 sequence (DNA): TGTGCCAGCAGCTCGGGGGGGCGGTACAATGAGCAGTTCTTC. Amino acid sequence: CASSSGGRYNEQFF. The chain joins TRBV7-9 to TRBJ2-1; TRBD2 agrees at 8 bases. CDR3 length equals 14 residues. Germline V gives CDR1 SEHNR, CDR2 FQNEAQ (reference sequence). Trimming took 4 bases from V and 4 from J; bases not matched to a gene: 3.

This chain connects TRBV10-1 to TRBJ2-3, with 9 bases that match TRBD2. Trimming took 2 bases from V and 3 from J; bases not matched to a gene: 3. Germline V lookup: CDR1 WNHNN, CDR2 SYGVQD (reference sequence). The CDR3 has 15 amino acids. CDR3 sequence reads: CASSEPTSGTDTQYF. CDR3 coding DNA: TGCGCCAGCAGTGAGCCGACTAGCGGAACAGATACGCAGTATTTT.

The chain employs TRBV5-4 and TRBJ2-1, with TRBD2 matching over 7 bases. Germline CDR1 reads SGHNT; CDR2 reads YYREEE (reference sequence). This CDR3 is 13 amino acids long. The V and J ends lost 0 bases and 10 bases, in that order; junction bases with no gene match: 4. The CDR3 is CASSLASSGEQFF. The CDR3 nucleotides are TGTGCCAGCAGCTTGGCCTCTAGCGGAGAGCAGTTCTTC.

The CDR3 region is CAWRDRTASEGYTF. The CDR3 nucleotides read TGTGCCTGGAGGGACCGGACAGCTTCAGAGGGCTACACCTTC. The chain carries TRBV30 and TRBJ1-2, with D possibly being TRBD1 (6 bases). Germline loops: CDR1 GTSNPN, CDR2 SVGIG (reference sequence). This CDR3 contains 14 residues. The V gene lost 3 bases and the J gene lost 8 bases, with 19 bases spanning the gap.

This clone appeared a few times. The rearrangement uses TRBV10-1 and TRBJ2-3; 8 nucleotides align to TRBD2. The V gene end was trimmed by 2 bases and the J gene end by 0 bases; junction bases not matched to a gene: 4. Germline CDR1 is WNHNN and CDR2 is SYGVQD (reference sequence). CDR3 length: 16 residues. The CDR3 loop is CASSEIAGLSTDTQYF. The CDR3, as DNA: TGCGCCAGCAGTGAGATAGCGGGGCTTAGCACAGATACGCAGTATTTT.

CDR3 residues: CASRRTSGSTDTQYF. CDR3 nucleotide sequence: TGTGCCAGCAGGCGGACTAGCGGGAGCACAGATACGCAGTATTTT. The chain recombines TRBV5-4 with TRBJ2-3, with 11 nucleotides matching TRBD2. V lost 5 bases, J lost 0 bases, and 2 bases stayed unmatched. Germline CDR1 and CDR2: SGHNT and YYREEE (reference sequence). The CDR3 extends over 15 amino acids.

The rearrangement uses TRBV7-9 and TRBJ2-1; 9 bases are a match to TRBD2. Germline V gene sequence: CDR1 SEHNR, CDR2 FQNEAQ (reference sequence). The V gene end was trimmed by 5 bases and the J gene end by 1 base; junction bases not matched to a gene: 6. The CDR3 contains 16 residues. The CDR3 is CASSASGTRSYNEQFF. The CDR3 nucleotides read TGTGCCAGCAGCGCTAGCGGGACTAGGTCCTACAATGAGCAGTTCTTC.

The CDR3 loop is CASSSGQGPGSPLHF. The DNA for the CDR3 is TGTGCCAGCAGTTCCGGACAGGGGCCGGGCTCACCCCTCCACTTT. This chain links TRBV7-9 with TRBJ1-6, with 9 nucleotides matching TRBD1. The CDR3 runs 15 residues. J lost 10 bases, V lost 6 bases, and 10 bases had no gene match. The germline CDR1 and CDR2 sequences are SEHNR and FQNEAQ (reference sequence).

CDR3 sequence: CASSLQGRNSPLHF. CDR3 nucleotides: TGTGCCAGCAGTCTACAGGGGAGGAATTCACCCCTCCACTTT. The chain uses TRBV6-2 or TRBV6-3 and TRBJ1-6; 7 bases are a match to TRBD1. Looked up from germline, CDR1 is MNHEY and CDR2 is SVGEGT. The CDR3 spans 14 residues. The trim removed 5 bases at V and 7 bases at J, leaving 5 bases unmatched.

The rearrangement links TRBV7-2 to TRBJ2-3, with D possibly TRBD2 on 7 matching bases. Germline CDR1 reads SGHTA; CDR2 reads FQGNSA. The CDR3 totals 17 residues. The V gene lost 4 bases and the J gene lost 2 bases, with 19 bases spanning the gap. For the CDR3, the DNA is TGTGCCAGCAGCTCTCCTGGGGGGGCATGGGTCACAGATACGCAGTATTTT. It specifies CASSSPGGAWVTDTQYF.

This clone came up a few times. The genes are TRBV5-1 and TRBJ1-2, with D perhaps matching TRBD1 (5 bases). Germline values: CDR1 SGHRS, CDR2 YFSETQ. V was pared by 2 bases and J by 1 base, with 12 bases between. The CDR3 consists of 15 residues. The CDR3 spells CASSFLGDYNYGYTF. For the CDR3, the DNA is TGCGCCAGCAGCTTTTTAGGGGACTATAACTATGGCTACACCTTC.

This clone was seen once. The chain employs TRBV18 and TRBJ2-1; D gene uncertain. Germline loops: CDR1 KGHSH, CDR2 LQKENI. Trimming shortened V by 3 bases and J by 5 bases, and 11 bases separated the two germline ends. This CDR3 is 14 amino acids long. The CDR3 bases are TGTGCCAGCTCACCCGTCCCGGTCCACAATGAGCAGTTCTTC. The encoded protein is CASSPVPVHNEQFF. The full variable domain, rest sourced from reference TRBV18 and TRBJ2-1, is NAGVMQNPRHLVRRRGQEARLRCSPMKGHSHVYWYRQLPEEGLKFMVYLQKENIIDESGMPKERFSAEFPKEGPSILRIQQVVRGDSAAYFCASSPVPVHNEQFFGPGTRLTVL.

The chain links TRBV6-5 to TRBJ1-6; TRBD1 matches at 8 bases. The CDR3 length is 14 residues. Germline CDR1 reads MNHEY; CDR2 reads SVGAGI. J lost 9 bases, V lost 6 bases, and 7 bases had no gene match. Here the CDR3 DNA reads TGTGCCAGCAGGGCCGGGACAGGTGGTTCACCCCTCCACTTT. Its protein product is CASRAGTGGSPLHF.

This chain links TRBV2 with TRBJ1-1; tentatively, D is TRBD1 (5 bases). The germline V and J ends were trimmed by 7 bases and 11 bases, with 20 bases remaining between them. Germline CDR1 SNHLY, CDR2 FYNNEI. The CDR3 length is 13 residues. In DNA, the CDR3 is TGTGCCAGCACTACCTACGGGGGACTGGTCGCTTTCTTT. Residues: CASTTYGGLVAFF.

The V call is TRBV4-3, the J call TRBJ1-4, with D unresolved. CDR3 length: 16 amino acids. The V gene lost 2 bases and the J gene lost 4 bases, with 14 bases spanning the gap. Germline CDR1 and CDR2: LGHNA and YSLEER. The CDR3 loop reads CASSQYMGGFNEKLFF. The CDR3 region has the DNA TGCGCCAGCAGCCAATATATGGGCGGGTTTAATGAAAAACTGTTTTTT.

This rearrangement joins TRBV20-1 to TRBJ1-6; possibly TRBD1 for D (5 bases). In germline, CDR1 is DFQATT, CDR2 SNEGSKA (reference sequence). Trimming took off 3 bases at V and 6 bases at J, with 18 bases between the two ends. The CDR3 length is 16 residues. The CDR3 sequence: CSASGAGETVNSPLHF. CDR3 DNA: TGCAGTGCTAGTGGGGCGGGAGAGACAGTTAATTCACCCCTCCACTTT.

The chain has TRBV14 and TRBJ1-6, with 8 positions matching TRBD1. The CDR3 is made up of 15 amino acids. V shed 3 bases and J 9 bases; nucleotides not matched to a gene: 7. CDR1 SGHDN and CDR2 FVKESK come from the germline V gene. The CDR3 sequence: CASSHLQGVGSPLHF. The DNA for the CDR3 is TGTGCCAGCAGCCATTTACAGGGGGTCGGTTCACCCCTCCACTTT.

This clone was observed a single time. The chain employs TRBV11-3 and TRBJ2-2, with D possibly matching TRBD2 (7 bases). Per the germline V gene, CDR1 is SGHNT and CDR2 is YENEEA. The CDR3 length is 15 residues. With 4 bases removed from V and 4 bases from J, the gap between germline ends came to 13 bases. DNA of the CDR3: TGTGCCAGCAGCTCGACTGGGGGGGCCACCGGGGAGCTGTTTTTT. Protein sequence: CASSSTGGATGELFF.